What follows are 18 T cell receptor beta chains derived from one specimen sequenced in a study of cytomegalovirus exposure and HLA in healthy donors. The study ran its PCR with 60 Vbeta and 13 Jbeta primers. Assay: immunoSEQ multiplex PCR; the TCRdb copy retains only in-frame clones and omits some. Seen here are about 140,000 clones, more than 75% observed once, and the top ten hold about 3.9%. Sequencing was done on a sample of PBMCs. Source of these receptors: a man aged 18-30 years in good health and CMV-seronegative.

The chain has TRBV7-7 and TRBJ2-5; maybe TRBD2 (7 bases). Per germline, CDR1 SSHAT and CDR2 FNYEAQ (reference sequence). Trimming took off 0 bases at V and 5 bases at J, with 10 bases between the two ends. The CDR3 totals 14 residues. CDR3 in amino acids: CASSLAGGRETQYF. CDR3 bases: TGTGCCAGCAGCTTAGCCGGGGGGCGTGAGACCCAGTACTTC.

The V and J genes are TRBV5-1 and TRBJ2-3, with 8 bases lining up with TRBD1. J gave up 3 bases and V 0 bases, and 6 bases lay outside the gene matches. This CDR3 spans 16 amino acids. CDR1 and CDR2 from the germline V gene are SGHRS and YFSETQ. The CDR3 reads CASSLGTGPLTDTQYF. The CDR3, as DNA: TGCGCCAGCAGCTTGGGGACAGGGCCGTTGACAGATACGCAGTATTTT.

The genes are TRBV10-1 and TRBJ2-7; 9 nucleotides align to TRBD2. J lost 6 bases, V lost 3 bases, and 12 bases had no gene match. This CDR3 has 16 residues. Germline CDR1 reads WNHNN; CDR2 reads SYGVQD (reference sequence). The CDR3 loop is CASSEGVAGVGSEQYF. In DNA form, the CDR3 reads TGCGCCAGCAGTGAAGGGGTAGCGGGAGTAGGCAGCGAGCAGTACTTC.

This chain links TRBV7-9 with TRBJ2-4; 8 nucleotides match TRBD1. Germline-derived CDR1 and CDR2 are SEHNR and FQNEAQ (reference sequence). The CDR3 runs to 15 residues. V shed 7 bases, J shed 4 bases, and the junction held 9 bases outside the gene matches. CDR3 region: CASTVMDRVKNIQYF. DNA for the CDR3: TGTGCCAGCACCGTGATGGACAGGGTGAAAAACATTCAGTACTTC.

This chain connects TRBV11-3 to TRBJ1-2, with TRBD1 matching over 7 bases. This CDR3 is built from 14 residues. V trimming: 5 bases; J trimming: 4 bases; junction bases outside the gene matches: 7. Germline V gives CDR1 SGHNT, CDR2 YENEEA. The CDR3 is CASSPATGIYGYTF. In DNA form, the CDR3 reads TGTGCCAGCAGCCCTGCGACAGGGATCTATGGCTACACCTTC. The variable domain in full, completed from reference TRBV11-3 and TRBJ1-2, reads EAGVVQSPRYKIIEKKQPVAFWCNPISGHNTLYWYLQNLGQGPELLIRYENEEAVDDSQLPKDRFSAERLKGVDSTLKIQPAELGDSAVYLCASSPATGIYGYTFGSGTRLTVV.

This chain links TRBV25-1 with TRBJ1-2, with D uncertain. V gave up 3 bases and J gave up 4 bases, with 9 bases separating them. The CDR3 loop spans 13 amino acids. Germline V gene data show CDR1 as MGHDK and CDR2 as SYGVNS. CDR3 nucleotides: TGTGCCAGCAGTGACCGCGGGAGCTATGGCTACACCTTC. Encoded protein: CASSDRGSYGYTF.

In this sample, this clone turned up once. The rearrangement joins TRBV5-4 to TRBJ2-7; 8 bases are a match to TRBD1. The CDR3 is 15 amino acids. With V trimmed by 5 bases and J by 2 bases, 9 bases remained unmatched. The V gene's germline CDR1 is SGHNT and CDR2 YYREEE (reference sequence). CDR3 coding DNA: TGTGCCAGCAGTACGCAGGGGGCCCCCCCCTACGAGCAGTACTTC. Translated, it gives CASSTQGAPPYEQYF.

The chain combines TRBV30 with TRBJ2-7; 8 bases match TRBD2. This CDR3 contains 13 residues. Losses at the gene ends were 3 bases for V and 5 bases for J; bases not matched to a gene: 6. Looked up from germline, CDR1 is GTSNPN and CDR2 is SVGIG (reference sequence). CDR3 nucleotide sequence: TGTGCCTGGAGGTCCTTAGCGGGGCACGAGCAGTACTTC. This gives the protein CAWRSLAGHEQYF.

In this sample, this clone turned up once. The chain uses TRBV27 and TRBJ1-2; 11 bases match TRBD1. The CDR3 has 15 residues. Trimming cost V 1 base and J 4 bases; bases outside gene matches: 2. The germline CDR1 and CDR2 sequences are MNHEY and SMNVEV (reference sequence). In DNA, the CDR3 is TGTGCCAGCAGTTTATGGACAGGGGGCAGCTATGGCTACACCTTC. Protein product: CASSLWTGGSYGYTF.

The V call is TRBV6-1, the J call TRBJ1-3; 8 nucleotides align to TRBD1. The V segment lost 7 bases and the J segment 11 bases; nucleotides outside the gene matches: 13. The germline V gene has CDR1 MNHNS and CDR2 SASEGT. This CDR3 is 14 amino acids long. CDR3 DNA: TGTGCCAGCACCCGGGACAGGACTTTAACACCCATATATTTT. Protein: CASTRDRTLTPIYF.

The chain recombines TRBV2 with TRBJ2-1; TRBD2 aligns across 7 bases. Germline CDR1 and CDR2: SNHLY and FYNNEI. The CDR3 spans 17 residues. V was pared by 7 bases and J by 0 bases, with 12 bases of the junction left unmatched. Here the CDR3 DNA reads TGTGCCAGCAACCCTGGGGAGGGTCGGAGCTCCTACAATGAGCAGTTCTTC. As protein: CASNPGEGRSSYNEQFF.

The chain couples TRBV5-1 to TRBJ2-1, with D possibly TRBD2 on 7 matching bases. This CDR3 region has 17 residues. Trimming took 3 bases from V and 0 from J, leaving 16 bases between them. CDR1 SGHRS and CDR2 YFSETQ come from the germline V gene. The CDR3 sequence: CASSWGAGESSYNEQFF. The CDR3, as DNA: TGCGCCAGCAGCTGGGGGGCGGGGGAGAGCTCCTACAATGAGCAGTTCTTC.

V is TRBV4-2 and J is TRBJ1-5, with D perhaps matching TRBD1 (6 bases). This CDR3 spans 21 amino acids. Germline CDR1 and CDR2: LGHNA and YNFKEQ. V lost 1 base, J lost 0 bases, and 25 bases lay in between. CDR3 protein: CASSQGKLRDTARLSNQPQHF. The CDR3 nucleotides are TGTGCCAGCAGCCAAGGCAAGCTACGGGACACCGCACGCCTTAGCAATCAGCCCCAGCATTTT.

The rearrangement uses TRBV30 and TRBJ2-7, with 7 bases aligning to TRBD1. This CDR3 comprises 12 residues. The germline gives CDR1 GTSNPN, CDR2 SVGIG (reference sequence). Trimming removed 4 bases from V and 5 bases from J; junction bases left unmatched: 5. This CDR3 reads CAWKQGIHEQYF. CDR3 in DNA: TGTGCCTGGAAACAGGGGATACACGAGCAGTACTTC.

The V gene is TRBV5-8, the J gene TRBJ2-1; possible D gene TRBD2, 7 bases. The germline gives CDR1 SGHTS, CDR2 YDEGEE. Trimming took off 1 base at V and 8 bases at J, with 16 bases between the two ends. The CDR3 spans 15 residues. The CDR3 is CASSLMGGLVDEQFF. The CDR3 bases are TGTGCCAGCAGCTTGATGGGGGGGCTTGTCGATGAGCAGTTCTTC. Drawing the rest from reference TRBV5-8 and TRBJ2-1, the complete variable domain is EAGVTQSPTHLIKTRGQQATLRCSPISGHTSVYWYQQALGLGLQFLLWYDEGEERNRGNFPPRFSGRQFPNYSSELNVNALELEDSALYLCASSLMGGLVDEQFFGPGTRLTVL.

This clone was detected only a few times. This sequence joins TRBV11-2 and TRBJ2-3, with 10 bases matching TRBD2. This CDR3 region has 18 residues. Per germline, CDR1 SGHAT and CDR2 FQNNGV. V lost 1 base, J lost 2 bases, and 9 bases stayed unmatched. The CDR3 here is CASSLGLAGGSTTDTQYF. In DNA form, the CDR3 reads TGTGCCAGCAGCTTAGGGTTAGCGGGAGGTTCAACCACAGATACGCAGTATTTT.

V is TRBV2 and J is TRBJ1-5, with D possibly being TRBD1 (5 bases). V was trimmed by 2 bases and J by 0 bases, leaving 11 bases between them. Germline CDR1 SNHLY, CDR2 FYNNEI. The CDR3 extends over 16 amino acids. The CDR3 is CASSELGQHSNQPQHF. The DNA of the CDR3 is TGTGCCAGCAGTGAATTGGGGCAGCATAGCAATCAGCCCCAGCATTTT.

The chain joins TRBV9 to TRBJ1-6; the match to TRBD1 covers 10 bases. The CDR3 is 15 residues long. CDR1 is SGDLS, CDR2 YYNGEE, per germline. V lost 2 bases to trimming and J lost 7 bases; unmatched junction nucleotides: 3. CDR3 sequence reads: CASSVTGGVNSPLHF. CDR3 in DNA: TGTGCCAGCAGCGTGACAGGGGGCGTGAATTCACCCCTCCACTTT.